This TCR beta chain was found in a study of shared clonotypes between healthy human individuals. Overall study results and limits: The study sampled only blood, and tissue repertoires likely differ. The small donor group covered limited genetic and exposure diversity.

CDR3 length equals 14 residues. From germline, CDR1 is LNHDA and CDR2 SQIVND (reference sequence). Trimming shortened V by 1 base and J by 7 bases, and 11 bases separated the two germline ends. Each cell subset's genomic DNA was divided evenly among several immunoSEQ plates. Assay: immunoSEQ multiplex PCR; the TCRdb copy retains only in-frame clones and omits some. The sample includes hundreds of thousands of clones, 74% of them seen just once. Regarding this clone: Its specificity is unknown.

The chain is built from TRBV19 and TRBJ2-1; D tentatively reads TRBD1 or TRBD2 (6 bases each). The receptor was derived from a young woman in good health. The sample comprised memory CD4+ T cells sorted from blood. Indicated subset: CD45RA-negative fraction. CDR3 region: CASSIARGGNEQFF. The CDR3 region has the DNA TGTGCCAGTAGTATAGCCAGGGGAGGAAATGAGCAGTTCTTC.